Below, 11 T cell receptor beta chains from the same sample are listed, as sequenced in a study of blood T cell repertoires in COVID-19. The assay was immunoSEQ multiplex PCR, and TCRdb's table has in-frame clones only and misses some. The sample lists 20,000 to 30,000 clones; under 90% were seen once. The sequenced material came from peripheral blood. Receptors originate from an elderly woman with acute or convalescent COVID-19.

V gene TRBV4-3 combines with J gene TRBJ1-1, with D unresolved. This CDR3 comprises 12 residues. Trimming removed 0 bases at V and 9 bases at J, with 8 bases between. Looked up from germline, CDR1 is LGHNA and CDR2 is YSLEER. This chain's CDR3 is CASSQEGRKAFF. CDR3 sequence (DNA): TGCGCCAGCAGCCAAGAAGGGAGGAAAGCTTTCTTT.

V and J are TRBV23-1 and TRBJ2-7; TRBD1 agrees at 10 bases. TRBV23-1 counts as an open reading frame of uncertain function. The CDR3 consists of 16 residues. The trim removed 2 bases at V and 4 bases at J, leaving 8 bases unmatched. The CDR3 DNA follows: TGCGCCAGCAGTCAACTTACCGGGACAGGGGCGTACGAGCAGTACTTC. Translated, it gives CASSQLTGTGAYEQYF.

The genes are TRBV24-1 and TRBJ1-1; tentatively, D is TRBD1 (5 bases). The CDR3 spans 13 residues. The V end lost 7 bases, the J end lost 1 base, and 9 bases lay between the germline ends. Per germline, CDR1 KGHDR and CDR2 SFDVKD. In DNA form, the CDR3 reads TGTGCCACCAGGCAGGGAACGAACACTGAAGCTTTCTTT. Protein sequence: CATRQGTNTEAFF.

The chain recombines TRBV9 with TRBJ2-3; D is possibly TRBD1 (7 bases). Per the germline V gene, CDR1 is SGDLS and CDR2 is YYNGEE. Trimming removed 4 bases at V and 5 bases at J, with 20 bases between. This CDR3 is 16 amino acids long. In DNA form, the CDR3 reads TGTGCCAGCAGCCCCCTTCCAGGGGGAGGTAGAGATACGCAGTATTTT. As protein: CASSPLPGGGRDTQYF.

V usage is TRBV7-2 and J usage is TRBJ2-7; D possibly corresponds to TRBD1 (6 bases). Germline V gene sequence: CDR1 SGHTA, CDR2 FQGNSA. Trimming took off 6 bases at V and 3 bases at J, with 18 bases between the two ends. The CDR3 is made up of 15 amino acids. In DNA, the CDR3 is TGTGCCAGCAGTTCCACGGACAGCGCCGTCTACGAGCAGTACTTC. The encoded protein is CASSSTDSAVYEQYF.

This clone was seen once. This chain joins TRBV2 and TRBJ1-2; 8 bases are a match to TRBD1. This CDR3 comprises 12 residues. Germline trimming cut 8 bases from V and 4 bases from J; bases unmatched to any gene: 3. CDR1 and CDR2 from the germline V gene are SNHLY and FYNNEI. CDR3 sequence (DNA): TGTGCCAGCGGGACAGGACCCTATGGCTACACCTTC. Amino acid sequence: CASGTGPYGYTF.

The gene calls are TRBV19 and TRBJ2-7; 7 nucleotides match TRBD2. Trimming removed 0 bases from V and 1 base from J; junction bases left unmatched: 6. Germline values: CDR1 LNHDA, CDR2 SQIVND (reference sequence). CDR3 length equals 16 residues. Here the CDR3 DNA reads TGTGCCAGTAGTATAGATTTGTGGCGGGGGTCCTACGAGCAGTACTTC. It encodes CASSIDLWRGSYEQYF.

CDR3 sequence: CASSQTERKLFF. The CDR3 DNA reads TGTGCCAGCAGCCAGACAGAGCGAAAACTGTTTTTT. This chain uses TRBV6-2 or TRBV6-3 with TRBJ1-4; TRBD1 might be the D (5 bases). The CDR3 is 12 amino acids. The germline CDR1 and CDR2 sequences are MNHEY and SVGEGT. The germline V and J ends were trimmed by 6 bases and 10 bases, with 12 bases remaining between them.

CDR3 in amino acids: CASLPGTGYNEQFF. CDR3 bases: TGTGCCAGCCTACCGGGGACAGGCTACAATGAGCAGTTCTTC. The rearrangement links TRBV6-5 to TRBJ2-1; 8 bases map to TRBD1. The CDR3 contains 14 residues. Trimming removed 8 bases from V and 3 bases from J; junction bases left unmatched: 6. Germline V gives CDR1 MNHEY, CDR2 SVGAGI.

V is TRBV30 and J is TRBJ1-4; D not certain. CDR1 is GTSNPN and CDR2 is SVGIG in the germline V gene (reference sequence). CDR3 length: 15 amino acids. The V end lost 2 bases, the J end lost 3 bases, and 13 bases lay between the germline ends. The CDR3 sequence: CAWSREIGANEKLFF. CDR3 nucleotides: TGTGCCTGGAGTAGAGAGATCGGGGCTAATGAAAAACTGTTTTTT. The full variable domain, completed using reference TRBV30 and TRBJ1-4, is SQTIHQWPATLVQPVGSPLSLECTVEGTSNPNLYWYRQAAGRGLQLLFYSVGIGQISSEVPQNLSASRPQDRQFILSSKKLLLSDSGFYLCAWSREIGANEKLFFGSGTQLSVL.

The chain is built from TRBV10-3 and TRBJ1-1, with 8 bases aligning to TRBD1. The CDR3 contains 16 residues. Trimming took 2 bases from V and 0 from J; bases not matched to a gene: 5. The germline V gene has CDR1 ENHRY and CDR2 SYGVKD. CDR3 residues: CAISETGGSLNTEAFF. The DNA of the CDR3 is TGTGCCATCAGTGAGACAGGGGGAAGCCTGAACACTGAAGCTTTCTTT.